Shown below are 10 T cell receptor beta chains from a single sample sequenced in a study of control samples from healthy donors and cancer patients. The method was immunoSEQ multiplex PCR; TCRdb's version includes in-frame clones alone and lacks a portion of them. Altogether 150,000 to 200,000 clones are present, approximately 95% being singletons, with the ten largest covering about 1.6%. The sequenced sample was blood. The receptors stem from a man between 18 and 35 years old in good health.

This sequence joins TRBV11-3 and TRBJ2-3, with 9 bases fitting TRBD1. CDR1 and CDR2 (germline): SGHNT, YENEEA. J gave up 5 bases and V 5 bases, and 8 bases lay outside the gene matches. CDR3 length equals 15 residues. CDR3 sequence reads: CASSEGTGRGDTQYF. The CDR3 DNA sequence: TGTGCCAGCAGCGAGGGGACAGGGAGAGGAGATACGCAGTATTTT.

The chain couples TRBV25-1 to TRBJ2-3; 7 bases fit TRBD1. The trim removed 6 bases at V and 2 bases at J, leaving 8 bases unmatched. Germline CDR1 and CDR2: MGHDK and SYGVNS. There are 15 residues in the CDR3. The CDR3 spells CASSGRDSYTDTQYF. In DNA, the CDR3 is TGTGCCAGCAGCGGCCGGGACAGCTACACAGATACGCAGTATTTT.

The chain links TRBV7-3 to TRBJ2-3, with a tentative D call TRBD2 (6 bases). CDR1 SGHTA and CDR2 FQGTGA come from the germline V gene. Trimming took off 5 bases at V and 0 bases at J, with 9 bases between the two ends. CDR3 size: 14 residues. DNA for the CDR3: TGTGCCAGCAGCCCCGGGACTAGCACAGATACGCAGTATTTT. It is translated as CASSPGTSTDTQYF.

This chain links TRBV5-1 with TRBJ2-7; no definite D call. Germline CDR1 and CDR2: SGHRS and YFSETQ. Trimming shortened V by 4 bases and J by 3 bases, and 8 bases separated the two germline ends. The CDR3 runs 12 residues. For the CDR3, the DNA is TGCGCCAGCAGCGAGCTAGGCTACGAGCAGTACTTC. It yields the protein CASSELGYEQYF.

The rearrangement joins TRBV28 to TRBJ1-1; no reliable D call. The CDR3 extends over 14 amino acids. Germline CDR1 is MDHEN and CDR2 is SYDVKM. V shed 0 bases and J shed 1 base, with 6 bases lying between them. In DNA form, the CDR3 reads TGTGCCAGCAGTTTATGGGGCAGGAACACTGAAGCTTTCTTT. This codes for CASSLWGRNTEAFF.

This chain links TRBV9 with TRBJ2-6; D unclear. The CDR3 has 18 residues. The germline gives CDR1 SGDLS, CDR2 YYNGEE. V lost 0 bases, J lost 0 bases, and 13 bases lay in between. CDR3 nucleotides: TGTGCCAGCAGCGTAGGTCCGTGGGTGACCTCTGGGGCCAACGTCCTGACTTTC. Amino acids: CASSVGPWVTSGANVLTF. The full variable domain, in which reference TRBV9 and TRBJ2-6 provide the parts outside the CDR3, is DSGVTQTPKHLITATGQRVTLRCSPRSGDLSVYWYQQSLDQGLQFLIQYYNGEERAKGNILERFSAQQFPDLHSELNLSSLELGDSALYFCASSVGPWVTSGANVLTFGAGSRLTVL.

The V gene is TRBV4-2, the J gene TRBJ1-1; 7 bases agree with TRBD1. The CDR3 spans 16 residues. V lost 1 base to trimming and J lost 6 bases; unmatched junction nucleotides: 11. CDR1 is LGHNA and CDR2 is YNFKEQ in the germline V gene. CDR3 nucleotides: TGTGCCAGCAGCCAAGGACTAATTGACAGGGTTGCTGAAGCTTTCTTT. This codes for CASSQGLIDRVAEAFF.

The chain's CDR3 is CASSLGQVNTEAFF. CDR3 bases: TGCGCCAGCAGCTTGGGACAAGTGAACACTGAAGCTTTCTTT. The chain couples TRBV5-1 to TRBJ1-1; D call uncertain. The length of the CDR3 is 14 residues. Between the trimmed V and J ends, which lost 0 bases and 0 bases, there was a span of 6 bases. Germline loops: CDR1 SGHRS, CDR2 YFSETQ.

Written as DNA, the CDR3 is TGCGCCAGCAGCTTACAGCCTGCGAGCTACAATGAGCAGTTCTTC. Translating gives CASSLQPASYNEQFF. The chain carries TRBV5-1 and TRBJ2-1; D is undetermined. The CDR3 consists of 15 residues. The germline V gene has CDR1 SGHRS and CDR2 YFSETQ. V shed 2 bases and J shed 3 bases, with 12 bases lying between them.

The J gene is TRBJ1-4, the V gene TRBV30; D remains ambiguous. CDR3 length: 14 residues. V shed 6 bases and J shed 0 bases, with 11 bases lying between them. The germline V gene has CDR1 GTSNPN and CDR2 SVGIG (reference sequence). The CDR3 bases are TGTGCCTGCCAAGAAACTGCAACTAATGAAAAACTGTTTTTT. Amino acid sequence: CACQETATNEKLFF.